The sequence of this T cell receptor beta chain was determined in a study of cytomegalovirus exposure and HLA in healthy donors (dated by TCRdb to 2017 to 2019). The study in broad terms: The 500 to 700 repertoires of the first cohort and the 110 or so validation repertoires were produced on the same platform, according to a later analysis. High-throughput TCR immunosequencing, statistical association of individual TCRs with disease status, and machine learning were combined to predict cytomegalovirus infection status. The study aimed to test whether signatures of past pathogen exposure could be identified by cataloging public T cell receptors. In addition to the first cohort of roughly 670 subjects, a separate validation cohort of 100 to 150 different subjects was used.

Library generation was performed with the immunoSEQ multiplex PCR assay. Per the source publication's procedure: A statistical classification framework was built to diagnose cytomegalovirus status from the catalog of TCR beta chain sequences. TCRdb retrieved this table from immuneACCESS and kept in-frame rearrangements only. Not all clones are present; in checked studies, unresolved V genes account for under half, and no reason is known for the remainder. The D gene and trimming were derived from the DNA, and the V and J assignments and clone size from that table. The sample table contains around 150,000 clones; only one count was recorded for roughly 89% of them. 3% of the sample is in the top ten clones. Findings and caveats that apply to the study as a whole: The authors suggested that the approach could potentially be extended to other disease states and immunological phenotypes. A later analysis had no HLA typing for the validation cohort, so co-occurrence there was scored across all 130 or so repertoires. A few of the identified cytomegalovirus-associated TCR beta chains were confirmed in vitro to be specific for cytomegalovirus antigens. Most TCR sequences were observed very rarely across donors, whereas some public TCRs were present in many individuals. The study listed 150 to 200 TCR beta chains as associated with cytomegalovirus. The classifier was reported to diagnose cytomegalovirus status with high specificity and sensitivity in both the original cohort and the validation cohort. Subsequent analysis determined that TCRs grouped into clusters in the first cohort also showed a tendency toward co-occurrence across the 120 or so validation repertoires, and 94% of cluster scores exceeded 0.

This clone was seen just once. Its target antigen remains unknown. No base quality values were provided; no much bigger clone lies one nucleotide off. The germline V gene provides CDR1 SGHRS and CDR2 YFSETQ. V is pared back by 2 bases and J by 0 bases, with 8 bases lying between the germline termini. The CDR3, cysteine through phenylalanine, is 14 amino acids long. The read is trimmed to its CDR3 DNA, 42 bases read in frame from base 1. Separate from the approximately 670-subject first cohort, the validation cohort of about 130 subjects was the group to which the donors belonged. The chain links TRBV5-1 with TRBJ1-1; no D gene can be assigned with confidence. Sequencing was performed on PBMCs. This clonotype originated in a woman younger than 30 in good health and CMV-seropositive. CDR3 protein: CASSFINMNTEAFF. DNA sequence: TGCGCCAGCAGCTTCATTAACATGAACACTGAAGCTTTCTTT. With the portions outside the CDR3 filled from the reference TRBV5-1 and TRBJ1-1 genes, the complete variable region becomes KAGVTQTPRYLIKTRGQQVTLSCSPISGHRSVSWYQQTPGQGLQFLFEYFSETQRNKGNFPGRFSGRQFSNSRSEMNVSTLELGDSALYLCASSFINMNTEAFFGQGTRLTVV.